These 27 T cell receptor beta chains originate from one sample sequenced in a study. MiXCR, applied by TCRdb to the RT-PCR reads, yields one record per CDR3 protein. This table has about 680,000 distinct CDR3 sequences, 12% to 15% appearing once. The sample was memory CD4+ T cells from blood. The receptors were gathered from a female donor in good health, serving as a healthy control.

The rearrangement uses TRBV3-1 and TRBJ2-1; D is unresolved. V was cut by 4 bases and J by 12 bases, with 13 bases left in between. There are 12 residues in the CDR3. The germline V gene encodes CDR1 LGHDT and CDR2 YNNKEL (reference sequence). CDR3 nucleotides: TGTGCCAGCAGCCCATCCTCTTTCGGGCAGTTCTTC. Translation gives CASSPSSFGQFF.

This clonotype was counted at least ten times. The chain uses TRBV4-3 and TRBJ2-2; 7 nucleotides line up with TRBD2. V was clipped by 1 base and J by 1 base; unmatched bases: 0. Germline V lookup: CDR1 LGHNA, CDR2 YSLEER. The CDR3 loop spans 15 amino acids. The CDR3 spells CASSQASGNTGELFF. The CDR3 DNA reads as TGCGCCAGCAGCCAAGCTAGCGGGAACACCGGGGAGCTGTTTTTT.

The rearrangement links TRBV28 to TRBJ2-4; no clear D gene. Germline CDR1 is MDHEN and CDR2 is SYDVKM. The CDR3 has 15 residues. Trimming took 2 bases from V and 0 from J, leaving 8 bases between them. The CDR3 DNA sequence: TGTGCCAGCAGTTTAAACCGTCCAGCCAAAAACATTCAGTACTTC. Protein: CASSLNRPAKNIQYF.

This clonotype was detected a few times. The chain is built from TRBV9 and TRBJ2-1; a possible D gene is TRBD1 (5 bases). This CDR3 region has 15 residues. Trimming pared 0 bases from V and 5 bases from J, leaving 12 bases between. Germline V gives CDR1 SGDLS, CDR2 YYNGEE. This CDR3 is CASSVVDRPNNEQFF. Written as DNA, the CDR3 is TGTGCCAGCAGCGTAGTCGACAGACCCAACAATGAGCAGTTCTTC.

This clonotype came up a few times. This CDR3 is CASSLGTGPGQPQHF. The CDR3 DNA sequence: TGCGCCAGCAGCTTGGGGACAGGGCCTGGTCAGCCCCAGCATTTT. V is TRBV5-1 and J is TRBJ1-5, with 8 bases aligning to TRBD1. This CDR3 has 15 residues. The germline gives CDR1 SGHRS, CDR2 YFSETQ. Trimming removed 0 bases from V and 6 bases from J; junction bases left unmatched: 5.

Worth noting for this clonotype: A junction boundary mismatches the germline segment, possibly from a read error. The V gene is TRBV20-1, the J gene TRBJ1-4; 8 bases fit TRBD1. CDR1 and CDR2 from the germline V gene are DFQATT and SNEGSKA (reference sequence). CDR3 length: 14 residues. The CDR3 nucleotides read TGCAGTGCTAGCCAGGGGGCTGTTAATGGAAAACTGTTTTTT. As protein: CSASQGAVNGKLFF.

This clonotype was found many times. This chain connects TRBV12-3 or TRBV12-4 to TRBJ1-6; 7 nucleotides match TRBD1. Trimming cost V 6 bases and J 14 bases; bases outside gene matches: 10. The length of the CDR3 is 13 residues. The CDR3 is CASRQTGRASLHF. The DNA for the CDR3 is TGTGCCAGCAGACAGACAGGGAGGGCTTCCCTCCACTTT.

This clonotype was counted many times. This chain links TRBV5-5 with TRBJ2-7, with a weak D call TRBD2 (5 bases). The CDR3 has 14 amino acids. The V end was cut by 2 bases, the J end by 3 bases, with 12 bases between. CDR1 SGHKS and CDR2 YYEKEE come from the germline V gene (reference sequence). The CDR3 loop reads CASSFGTGGYEQYF. The CDR3 coding sequence is TGTGCCAGCAGCTTCGGAACTGGAGGCTACGAGCAGTACTTC.

In its sample, this clonotype was seen many times. V usage is TRBV29-1 and J usage is TRBJ2-1; tentatively, D is TRBD1 or TRBD2 (5 bases each). The CDR3 loop spans 14 amino acids. The germline V gene has CDR1 SQVTM and CDR2 ANQGSEA. Trimming took 6 bases from V and 5 from J, leaving 17 bases between them. The CDR3 sequence: CSVPVGTYDNEQFF. The DNA of the CDR3 is TGCAGCGTGCCTGTAGGGACGTACGACAATGAGCAGTTCTTC.

The V and J genes are TRBV5-6 and TRBJ2-4, with D possibly TRBD2 on 6 matching bases. V was clipped by 4 bases and J by 0 bases, with 17 bases between them. The CDR3 contains 17 residues. Germline V gene sequence: CDR1 SGHDT, CDR2 YYEEEE. DNA of the CDR3: TGTGCCAGCAGCAAGGTAGCGGAGAAGCTAGCCAAAAACATTCAGTACTTC. As protein: CASSKVAEKLAKNIQYF.

This clonotype has more than one count but fewer than ten. This chain links TRBV20-1 with TRBJ2-2; 11 bases line up with TRBD2. This CDR3 has 15 amino acids. The trim removed 3 bases at V and 5 bases at J, leaving 5 bases unmatched. CDR1 is DFQATT and CDR2 is SNEGSKA in the germline V gene (reference sequence). The CDR3 loop reads CSASLAGGRTGELFF. CDR3 DNA sequence: TGCAGTGCTAGCCTAGCGGGAGGACGTACCGGGGAGCTGTTTTTT.

This clonotype was counted only a few times. The J gene is TRBJ1-1, the V gene TRBV20-1; D unresolved. CDR1 and CDR2 (germline): DFQATT, SNEGSKA (reference sequence). The CDR3 runs 10 residues. Trimming stripped 3 bases from V and 5 bases from J, with 4 bases between. The CDR3 DNA reads as TGCAGTGCTAGTAGGACTGAAGCTTTCTTT. The encoded protein is CSASRTEAFF.

There are many counts of this clonotype. V is TRBV9 and J is TRBJ2-3; 8 bases agree with TRBD1. The V and J ends lost 2 bases and 2 bases, in that order; junction bases with no gene match: 7. Germline V gives CDR1 SGDLS, CDR2 YYNGEE. This CDR3 has 16 amino acids. Here the CDR3 DNA reads TGTGCCAGCAGCGTCTCCGGGACAGGTATCACAGATACGCAGTATTTT. Translation: CASSVSGTGITDTQYF.

In its sample, this clonotype was seen many times. J is TRBJ2-5 and V is TRBV5-1; 11 nucleotides match TRBD1. This CDR3 is 15 amino acids long. The V gene end was trimmed by 3 bases and the J gene end by 1 base; junction bases not matched to a gene: 2. Germline CDR1 reads SGHRS; CDR2 reads YFSETQ. DNA for the CDR3: TGCGCCAGCAGCTACGGGACAGGGGGCCAAGAGACCCAGTACTTC. It yields the protein CASSYGTGGQETQYF.

The genes are TRBV28 and TRBJ2-5; TRBD1 agrees at 9 bases. CDR1 MDHEN and CDR2 SYDVKM come from the germline V gene. This CDR3 comprises 14 residues. V dropped 6 bases and J dropped 5; count of bases not matched to a gene: 7. CDR3 nucleotide sequence: TGTGCCAGCAGGCGGGACAGGGAATGGGAGACCCAGTACTTC. Amino acids: CASRRDREWETQYF. The whole variable domain, remainder taken from reference TRBV28 and TRBJ2-5, is DVKVTQSSRYLVKRTGEKVFLECVQDMDHENMFWYRQDPGLGLRLIYFSYDVKMKEKGDIPEGYSVSREKKERFSLILESASTNQTSMYLCASRRDREWETQYFGPGTRLLVL.

In this sample, this clonotype turned up many times. The V and J genes are TRBV6-5 and TRBJ2-5, with D perhaps matching TRBD2 (6 bases). Germline V lookup: CDR1 MNHEY, CDR2 SVGAGI. The V gene lost 5 bases and the J gene lost 5 bases, with 15 bases spanning the gap. This CDR3 has 14 amino acids. CDR3: CASSPLDYPETQYF. The CDR3 region has the DNA TGTGCCAGCAGTCCCTTGGACTATCCGGAGACCCAGTACTTC.

The sample holds one count of this clonotype. V is TRBV7-3 and J is TRBJ1-2, with 7 bases identical to TRBD1. Trimming cost V 1 base and J 8 bases; bases outside gene matches: 10. Germline-derived CDR1 and CDR2 are SGHTA and FQGTGA. There are 15 residues in the CDR3. The CDR3, as DNA: TGTGCCAGCAGCTTAAGCGGGGACAGTTTGGACGGCTACACCTTC. Its protein is CASSLSGDSLDGYTF.

This clonotype occurred a few times. The chain has TRBV7-2 and TRBJ1-5; 8 bases map to TRBD1. CDR1 and CDR2 from the germline V gene are SGHTA and FQGNSA. The CDR3 runs 18 residues. After removal of 6 bases from V and 9 bases from J, the junction contained 22 bases not matched to a gene. The CDR3 sequence: CASRVGGLGQAIHWPQHF. The CDR3 DNA sequence: TGTGCCAGCAGAGTCGGAGGTTTGGGACAGGCCATACACTGGCCCCAGCATTTT.

The chain recombines TRBV10-3 with TRBJ2-1, with TRBD2 identical over 16 bases. There are 19 residues in the CDR3. J lost 1 base, V lost 9 bases, and 12 bases had no gene match. CDR1 ENHRY and CDR2 SYGVKD come from the germline V gene. Written as DNA, the CDR3 is TGTGCCATTAATCCCGGGACTAGCGGGAGGGCCAAGTCCTACAATGAGCAGTTCTTC. The encoded protein is CAINPGTSGRAKSYNEQFF.

This clonotype came up many times. V and J are TRBV6-5 and TRBJ2-5; unclear D gene. The CDR3 totals 15 residues. V was shortened by 2 bases and J by 1 base, with 11 bases between the two germline ends. Germline V gene lookup returns CDR1 MNHEY and CDR2 SVGAGI. The chain's CDR3 is CASSYGQQFQETQYF. The CDR3 region has the DNA TGTGCCAGCAGTTACGGGCAGCAGTTCCAAGAGACCCAGTACTTC.

This clonotype was detected only a few times. The genes are TRBV7-9 and TRBJ2-5; 7 bases align to TRBD2. J lost 1 base, V lost 4 bases, and 15 bases had no gene match. The CDR3 totals 18 residues. Germline CDR1 is SEHNR and CDR2 is FQNEAQ (reference sequence). CDR3 DNA sequence: TGTGCCAGCAGCTCCCGCTGGGACTACCTAAGCCTCCAAGAGACCCAGTACTTC. As protein: CASSSRWDYLSLQETQYF.

The genes are TRBV6-5 and TRBJ2-3; 7 nucleotides line up with TRBD1. CDR1 and CDR2 (germline): MNHEY, SVGAGI. Trimming removed 10 bases from V and 4 bases from J; junction bases left unmatched: 11. This CDR3 has 14 amino acids. CDR3 sequence (DNA): TGTGCCACACGGAGACAGGGTGAGGCAGATACGCAGTATTTT. It yields the protein CATRRQGEADTQYF.

In this sample, this clonotype turned up many times. This chain links TRBV6-5 with TRBJ1-6; no definite D call. The CDR3 is 15 residues long. Germline V gene lookup returns CDR1 MNHEY and CDR2 SVGAGI. V lost 2 bases and J 8 bases, leaving 13 bases between the germline ends. CDR3 loop: CASSYGLLNYSPLHF. The CDR3 nucleotides read TGTGCCAGCAGTTACGGGCTCCTAAACTATTCACCCCTCCACTTT.

This clonotype was observed a few times. This rearrangement joins TRBV27 to TRBJ1-1; D is unresolved. CDR3 length: 14 amino acids. Germline-derived CDR1 and CDR2 are MNHEY and SMNVEV (reference sequence). V dropped 5 bases and J dropped 0 bases, with 10 bases sitting between them. CDR3 amino acids: CASSPWSLNTEAFF. In DNA, the CDR3 is TGTGCCAGCAGTCCCTGGTCCTTGAACACTGAAGCTTTCTTT.

The sample holds many counts of this clonotype. The rearrangement uses TRBV7-9 and TRBJ2-3, with 7 bases aligning to TRBD1. Germline values: CDR1 SEHNR, CDR2 FQNEAQ (reference sequence). This CDR3 contains 15 residues. V lost 4 bases and J lost 1; bases outside the gene matches: 5. CDR3 DNA: TGTGCCAGCAGCTCTACAGGGGTCCGCACAGATACGCAGTATTTT. It encodes CASSSTGVRTDTQYF.

The rearrangement joins TRBV24-1 to TRBJ1-2; no clear D gene. This CDR3 has 13 amino acids. Germline V gene sequence: CDR1 KGHDR, CDR2 SFDVKD. V lost 12 bases and J lost 3, with 16 bases in between. As DNA, the CDR3 is TGTGCCGCCGCCCCGGGCCACGACTATGGCTACACCTTC. Its protein is CAAAPGHDYGYTF.

The table lists this clonotype with many counts. The V call is TRBV6-2 or TRBV6-3, the J call TRBJ2-7, with D perhaps matching TRBD2 (6 bases). The CDR3 consists of 15 residues. Germline assignment: CDR1 MNHEY and CDR2 SVGEGT. V was pared by 6 bases and J by 4 bases, with 19 bases between. In nucleotides, the CDR3 is TGTGCCAGCAGCCGTCCGGGGAGGACCGATTACGAGCAGTACTTC. It yields the protein CASSRPGRTDYEQYF.